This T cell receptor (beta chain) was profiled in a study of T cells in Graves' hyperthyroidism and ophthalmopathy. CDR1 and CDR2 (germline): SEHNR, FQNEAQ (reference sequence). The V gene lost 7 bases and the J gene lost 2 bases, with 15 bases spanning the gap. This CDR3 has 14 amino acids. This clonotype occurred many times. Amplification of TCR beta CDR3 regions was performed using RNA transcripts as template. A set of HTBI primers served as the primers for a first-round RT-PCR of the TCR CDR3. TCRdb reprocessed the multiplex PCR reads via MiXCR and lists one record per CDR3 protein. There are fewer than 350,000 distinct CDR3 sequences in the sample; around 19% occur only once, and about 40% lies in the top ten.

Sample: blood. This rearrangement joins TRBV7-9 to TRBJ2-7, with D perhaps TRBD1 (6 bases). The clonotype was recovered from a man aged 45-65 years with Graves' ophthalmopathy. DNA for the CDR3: TGTGCCAGCAAAGATACAGGGCCCGCCTACGAGCAGTACTTC. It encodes CASKDTGPAYEQYF.